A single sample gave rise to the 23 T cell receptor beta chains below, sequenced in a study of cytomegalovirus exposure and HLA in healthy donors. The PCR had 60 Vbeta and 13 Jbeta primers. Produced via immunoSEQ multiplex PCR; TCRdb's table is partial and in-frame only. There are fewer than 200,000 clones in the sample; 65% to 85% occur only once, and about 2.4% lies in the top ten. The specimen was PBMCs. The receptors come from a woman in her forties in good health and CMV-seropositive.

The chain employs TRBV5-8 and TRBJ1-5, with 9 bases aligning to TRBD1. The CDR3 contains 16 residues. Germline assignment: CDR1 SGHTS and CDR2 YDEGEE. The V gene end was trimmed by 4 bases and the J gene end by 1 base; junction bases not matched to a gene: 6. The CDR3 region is CASSLDRGVSNQPQHF. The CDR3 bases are TGTGCCAGCAGCCTGGACAGGGGAGTGAGCAATCAGCCCCAGCATTTT.

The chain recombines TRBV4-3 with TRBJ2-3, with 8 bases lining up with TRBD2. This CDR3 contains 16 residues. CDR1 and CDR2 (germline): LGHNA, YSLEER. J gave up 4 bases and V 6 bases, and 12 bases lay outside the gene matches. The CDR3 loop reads CASSKGHTGGADTQYF. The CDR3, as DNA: TGCGCCAGCAGTAAAGGTCATACGGGGGGGGCAGATACGCAGTATTTT.

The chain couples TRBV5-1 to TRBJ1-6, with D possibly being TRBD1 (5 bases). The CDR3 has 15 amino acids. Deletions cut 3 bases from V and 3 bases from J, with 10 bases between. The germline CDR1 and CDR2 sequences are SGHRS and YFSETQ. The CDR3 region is CASSWDGSYNSPLHF. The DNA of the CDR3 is TGCGCCAGCAGCTGGGACGGGAGCTATAATTCACCCCTCCACTTT.

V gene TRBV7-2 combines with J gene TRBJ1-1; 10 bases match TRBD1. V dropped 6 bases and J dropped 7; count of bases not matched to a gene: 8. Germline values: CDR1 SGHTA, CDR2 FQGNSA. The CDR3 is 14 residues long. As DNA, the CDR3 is TGTGCCAGCAGTTACGGGACAGGGGTTTTTGAAGCTTTCTTT. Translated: CASSYGTGVFEAFF.

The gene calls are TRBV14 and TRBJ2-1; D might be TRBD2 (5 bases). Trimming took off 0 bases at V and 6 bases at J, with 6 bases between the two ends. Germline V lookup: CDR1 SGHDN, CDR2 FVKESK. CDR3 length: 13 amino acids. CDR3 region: CASSQDAGNEQFF. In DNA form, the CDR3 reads TGTGCCAGCAGCCAAGATGCGGGCAATGAGCAGTTCTTC.

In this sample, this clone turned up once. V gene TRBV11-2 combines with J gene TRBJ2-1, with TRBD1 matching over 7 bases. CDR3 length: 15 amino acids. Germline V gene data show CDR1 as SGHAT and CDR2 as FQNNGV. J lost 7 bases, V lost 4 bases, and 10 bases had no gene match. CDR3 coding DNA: TGTGCCAGCAGCTCATGGACAGGACTGGGGAATGAGCAGTTCTTC. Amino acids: CASSSWTGLGNEQFF.

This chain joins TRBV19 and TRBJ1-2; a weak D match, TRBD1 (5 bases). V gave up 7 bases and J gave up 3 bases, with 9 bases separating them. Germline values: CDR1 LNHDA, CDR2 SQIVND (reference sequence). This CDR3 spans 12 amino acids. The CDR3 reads CASTSRDYGYTF. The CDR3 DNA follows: TGTGCCAGTACCTCCAGGGACTATGGCTACACCTTC.

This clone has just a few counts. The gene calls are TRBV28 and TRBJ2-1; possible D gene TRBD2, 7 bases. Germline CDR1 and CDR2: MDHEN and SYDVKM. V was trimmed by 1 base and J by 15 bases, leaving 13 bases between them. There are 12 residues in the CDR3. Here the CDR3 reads CASSLLTGGRFF. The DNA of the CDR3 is TGTGCCAGCAGTTTATTGACGGGGGGCCGGTTCTTC.

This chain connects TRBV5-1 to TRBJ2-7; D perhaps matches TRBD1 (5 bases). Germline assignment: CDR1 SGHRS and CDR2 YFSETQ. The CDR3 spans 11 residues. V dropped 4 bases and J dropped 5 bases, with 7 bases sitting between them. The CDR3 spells CASSLTDEQYF. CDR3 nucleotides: TGCGCCAGCAGCCTGACAGACGAGCAGTACTTC.

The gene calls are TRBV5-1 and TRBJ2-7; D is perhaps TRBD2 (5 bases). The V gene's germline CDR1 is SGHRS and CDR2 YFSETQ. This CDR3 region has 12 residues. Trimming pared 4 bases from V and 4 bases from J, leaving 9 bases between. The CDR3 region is CASSTGGYEQYF. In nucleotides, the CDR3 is TGCGCCAGCAGCACGGGCGGGTACGAGCAGTACTTC.

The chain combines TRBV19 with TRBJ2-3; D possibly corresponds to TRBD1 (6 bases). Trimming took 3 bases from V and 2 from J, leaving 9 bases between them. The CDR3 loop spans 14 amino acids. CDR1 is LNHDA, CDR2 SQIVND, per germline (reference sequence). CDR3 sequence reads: CASSITGPTDTQYF. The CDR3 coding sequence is TGTGCCAGTAGTATCACAGGGCCCACAGATACGCAGTATTTT.

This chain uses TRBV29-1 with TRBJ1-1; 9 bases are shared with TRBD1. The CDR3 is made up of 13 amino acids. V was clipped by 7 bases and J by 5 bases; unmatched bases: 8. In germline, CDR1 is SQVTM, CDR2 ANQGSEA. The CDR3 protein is CSGAGQGETEAFF. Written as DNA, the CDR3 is TGCAGCGGGGCGGGACAGGGAGAAACTGAAGCTTTCTTT.

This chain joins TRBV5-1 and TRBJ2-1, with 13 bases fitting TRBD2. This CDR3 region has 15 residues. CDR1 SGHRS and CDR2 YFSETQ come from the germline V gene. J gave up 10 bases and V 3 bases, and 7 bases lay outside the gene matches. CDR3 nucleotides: TGCGCCAGCAGCTCTGGACTAGCGGGGGCAGGAGAGCAGTTCTTC. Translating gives CASSSGLAGAGEQFF. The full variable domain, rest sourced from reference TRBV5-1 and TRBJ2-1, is KAGVTQTPRYLIKTRGQQVTLSCSPISGHRSVSWYQQTPGQGLQFLFEYFSETQRNKGNFPGRFSGRQFSNSRSEMNVSTLELGDSALYLCASSSGLAGAGEQFFGPGTRLTVL.

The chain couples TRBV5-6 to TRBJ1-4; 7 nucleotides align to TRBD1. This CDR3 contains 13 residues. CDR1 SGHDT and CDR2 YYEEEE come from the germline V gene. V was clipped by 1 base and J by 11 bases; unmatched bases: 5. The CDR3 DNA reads TGTGCCAGCAGCTTGCCATTACAGGGGAAACTGTTTTTT. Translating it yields CASSLPLQGKLFF. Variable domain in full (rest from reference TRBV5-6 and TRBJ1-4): DAGVTQSPTHLIKTRGQQVTLRCSPKSGHDTVSWYQQALGQGPQFIFQYYEEEERQRGNFPDRFSGHQFPNYSSELNVNALLLGDSALYLCASSLPLQGKLFFGSGTQLSVL.

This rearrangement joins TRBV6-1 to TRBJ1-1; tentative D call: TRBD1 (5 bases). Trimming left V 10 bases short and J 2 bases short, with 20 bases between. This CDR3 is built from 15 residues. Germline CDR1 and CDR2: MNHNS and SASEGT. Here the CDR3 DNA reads TGTGCCACTAGAGCGGGGACGAGGGGTAACACTGAAGCTTTCTTT. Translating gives CATRAGTRGNTEAFF.

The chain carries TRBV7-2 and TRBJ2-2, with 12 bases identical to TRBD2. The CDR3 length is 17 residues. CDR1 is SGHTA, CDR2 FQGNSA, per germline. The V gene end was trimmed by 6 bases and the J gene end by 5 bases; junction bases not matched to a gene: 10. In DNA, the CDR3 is TGTGCCAGCAGGCAGGGACTAGCGGGTGAAGGTACCGGGGAGCTGTTTTTT. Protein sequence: CASRQGLAGEGTGELFF. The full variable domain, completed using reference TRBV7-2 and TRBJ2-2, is GAGVSQSPSNKVTEKGKDVELRCDPISGHTALYWYRQSLGQGLEFLIYFQGNSAPDKSGLPSDRFSAERTGGSVSTLTIQRTQQEDSAVYLCASRQGLAGEGTGELFFGEGSRLTVL.

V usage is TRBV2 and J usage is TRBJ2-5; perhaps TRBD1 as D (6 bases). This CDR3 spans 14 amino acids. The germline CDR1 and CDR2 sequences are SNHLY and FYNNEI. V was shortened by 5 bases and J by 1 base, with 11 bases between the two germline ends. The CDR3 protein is CASSPATGQETQYF. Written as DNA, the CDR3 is TGTGCCAGCAGTCCGGCGACAGGCCAAGAGACCCAGTACTTC.

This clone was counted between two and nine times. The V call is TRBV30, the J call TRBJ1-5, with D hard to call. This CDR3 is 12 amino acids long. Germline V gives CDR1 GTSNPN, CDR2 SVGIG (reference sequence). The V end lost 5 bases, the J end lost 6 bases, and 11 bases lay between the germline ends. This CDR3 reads CAWGGFGQPQHF. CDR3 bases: TGTGCCTGGGGCGGGTTCGGTCAGCCCCAGCATTTT.

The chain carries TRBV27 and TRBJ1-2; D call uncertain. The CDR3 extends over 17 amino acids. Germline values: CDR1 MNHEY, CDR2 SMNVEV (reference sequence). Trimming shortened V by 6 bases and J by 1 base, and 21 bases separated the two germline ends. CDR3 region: CASRPSNLLHHNYGYTF. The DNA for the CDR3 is TGTGCCAGCAGGCCAAGCAACTTACTTCACCATAACTATGGCTACACCTTC.

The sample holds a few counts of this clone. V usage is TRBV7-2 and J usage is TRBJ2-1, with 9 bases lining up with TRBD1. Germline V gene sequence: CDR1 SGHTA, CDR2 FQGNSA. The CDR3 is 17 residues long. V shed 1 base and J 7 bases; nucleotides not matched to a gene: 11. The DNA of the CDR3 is TGTGCCAGCAGCTTAGGGGCGGGACAGGGAATGGCGAATGAGCAGTTCTTC. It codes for CASSLGAGQGMANEQFF.

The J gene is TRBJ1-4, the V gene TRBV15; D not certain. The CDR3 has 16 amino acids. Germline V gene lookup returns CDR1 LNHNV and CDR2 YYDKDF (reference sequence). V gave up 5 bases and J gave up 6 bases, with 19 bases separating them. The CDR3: CATSRMRASSYEKLFF. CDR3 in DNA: TGTGCCACCAGCCGTATGCGGGCGAGCAGCTATGAAAAACTGTTTTTT.

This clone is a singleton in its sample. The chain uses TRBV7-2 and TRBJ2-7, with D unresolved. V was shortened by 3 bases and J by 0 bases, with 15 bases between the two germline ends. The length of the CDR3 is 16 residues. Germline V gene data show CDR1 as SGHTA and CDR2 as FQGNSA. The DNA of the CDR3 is TGTGCCAGCAGCTTCATGGCAGATTTCAGCTCCTACGAGCAGTACTTC. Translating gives CASSFMADFSSYEQYF. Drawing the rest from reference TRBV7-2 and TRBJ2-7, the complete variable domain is GAGVSQSPSNKVTEKGKDVELRCDPISGHTALYWYRQSLGQGLEFLIYFQGNSAPDKSGLPSDRFSAERTGGSVSTLTIQRTQQEDSAVYLCASSFMADFSSYEQYFGPGTRLTVT.

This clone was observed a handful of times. This chain's CDR3 is CASSLAGLAGSIQYF. CDR3 nucleotides: TGTGCCAGCAGCTTAGCGGGACTAGCGGGGAGTATTCAGTACTTC. The rearrangement joins TRBV7-2 to TRBJ2-4, with TRBD2 matching 13 bases. The CDR3 extends over 15 amino acids. J gave up 10 bases and V 0 bases, and 3 bases lay outside the gene matches. Germline V gene sequence: CDR1 SGHTA, CDR2 FQGNSA.